The 8 T cell receptor beta chains given below trace back to one sample, sequenced in a study of ipilimumab plus nivolumab after autologous stem cell transplantation. Sequenced by immunoSEQ multiplex PCR; TCRdb stores in-frame clones only, minus some. The data show some 15,000 clones, around 80% seen once. The sequences come from PBMCs, collected in a trial of ipilimumab plus nivolumab as post-transplant consolidation. These TCRs come from a male donor with diffuse large B-cell lymphoma.

The chain has TRBV7-6 and TRBJ2-5; a possible D gene is TRBD1 (6 bases). CDR1 and CDR2 (germline): SGHVS, FNYEAQ. V shed 3 bases and J shed 1 base, with 9 bases lying between them. The CDR3 extends over 14 amino acids. The CDR3 DNA follows: TGTGCCAGCAGCTTCAACAGGGCCCAAGAGACCCAGTACTTC. Translating it yields CASSFNRAQETQYF.

J is TRBJ1-5 and V is TRBV7-9, with D perhaps matching TRBD1 (6 bases). V was pared by 3 bases and J by 5 bases, with 11 bases between. The CDR3 has 14 amino acids. CDR1 and CDR2 from the germline V gene are SEHNR and FQNEAQ (reference sequence). Written as DNA, the CDR3 is TGTGCCAGCAGCTTTACAGGGCTGGATCAGCCCCAGCATTTT. This translates into CASSFTGLDQPQHF.

The gene calls are TRBV5-5 and TRBJ1-6, with 7 bases lining up with TRBD1. Germline trimming cut 0 bases from V and 7 bases from J; bases unmatched to any gene: 7. CDR3 length equals 16 residues. From germline, CDR1 is SGHKS and CDR2 YYEKEE (reference sequence). In nucleotides, the CDR3 is TGTGCCAGCAGCTTGGGGACAGGCGCGTCGAATTCACCCCTCCACTTT. This sequence encodes CASSLGTGASNSPLHF.

This clone appeared a single time. The V call is TRBV4-2, the J call TRBJ1-4, with D hard to call. Per the germline V gene, CDR1 is LGHNA and CDR2 is YNFKEQ. The CDR3 consists of 16 residues. The V and J ends lost 2 bases and 1 base respectively, with 11 bases between them. The CDR3 spells CASSQSFLLTNEKLFF. Here the CDR3 DNA reads TGTGCCAGCAGCCAATCCTTTTTGTTAACTAATGAAAAACTGTTTTTT.

This clone was detected a few times. V and J are TRBV4-1 and TRBJ1-1, with D tentatively TRBD1 (5 bases). Trimming cost V 0 bases and J 10 bases, with 12 bases left between them. From germline, CDR1 is MGHRA and CDR2 YSYEKL. The length of the CDR3 is 13 residues. CDR3 DNA sequence: TGCGCCAGCAGCCAAGAGGACAAGCGCGGAGCTTTCTTT. This translates into CASSQEDKRGAFF.

The chain joins TRBV4-1 to TRBJ2-7, with 8 bases that match TRBD2. The CDR3 has 19 amino acids. The V and J ends lost 3 bases and 1 base, in that order; junction bases with no gene match: 17. CDR1 MGHRA and CDR2 YSYEKL come from the germline V gene. CDR3 sequence (DNA): TGCGCCAGCAGCCAGGGGCCGAGCGGGGGCCTAACTAATTCCTACGAGCAGTACTTC. Its translation: CASSQGPSGGLTNSYEQYF.

This rearrangement joins TRBV19 to TRBJ1-1, with TRBD1 matching 10 bases. The V gene's germline CDR1 is LNHDA and CDR2 SQIVND (reference sequence). The CDR3 extends over 16 amino acids. V dropped 3 bases and J dropped 2; count of bases not matched to a gene: 6. The CDR3, as DNA: TGTGCCAGTAGTATTCAGACAGGGGGCGATAACACTGAAGCTTTCTTT. This gives the protein CASSIQTGGDNTEAFF.

The V call is TRBV5-4, the J call TRBJ2-3; D call uncertain. The CDR3 is 13 residues long. Looked up from germline, CDR1 is SGHNT and CDR2 is YYREEE (reference sequence). Trimming pared 4 bases from V and 7 bases from J, leaving 13 bases between. The CDR3 sequence: CASSQDRSNTQYF. In nucleotides, the CDR3 is TGTGCCAGCAGCCAGGACCGCTCCAATACGCAGTATTTT.